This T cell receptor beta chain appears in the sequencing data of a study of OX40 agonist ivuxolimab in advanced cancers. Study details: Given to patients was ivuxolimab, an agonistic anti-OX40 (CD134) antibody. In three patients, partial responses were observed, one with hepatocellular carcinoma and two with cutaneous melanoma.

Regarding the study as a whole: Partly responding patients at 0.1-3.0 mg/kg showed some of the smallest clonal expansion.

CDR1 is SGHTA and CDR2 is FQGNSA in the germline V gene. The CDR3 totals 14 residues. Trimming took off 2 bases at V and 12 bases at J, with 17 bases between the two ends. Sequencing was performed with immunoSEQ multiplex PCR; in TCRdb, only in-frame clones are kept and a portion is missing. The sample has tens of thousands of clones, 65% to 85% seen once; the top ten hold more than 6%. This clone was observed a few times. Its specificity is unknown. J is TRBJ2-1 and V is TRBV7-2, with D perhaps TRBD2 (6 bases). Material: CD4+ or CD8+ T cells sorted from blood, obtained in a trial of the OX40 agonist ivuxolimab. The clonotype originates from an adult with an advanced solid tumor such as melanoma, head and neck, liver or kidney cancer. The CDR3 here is CASSLLEGVGGQFF. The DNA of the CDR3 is TGTGCCAGCAGCTTATTGGAGGGAGTCGGGGGGCAGTTCTTC.